This T cell receptor (beta chain) was captured in a study of blood T cell repertoires in COVID-19. Study at large: Acute and convalescent COVID-19 specimens originated in the United States, Italy and Spain. T cells, B-cell-depleted T cells, or PBMCs supplied cDNA or gDNA.

V trimming: 0 bases; J trimming: 8 bases; junction bases outside the gene matches: 6. The CDR3 is 14 residues long. The germline CDR1 and CDR2 sequences are MNHNS and SASEGT. This clone was counted a few times. Original methodology: Using reference gene primer amplification, nucleated cell counts were estimated. Assay: immunoSEQ multiplex PCR; the TCRdb copy retains only in-frame clones and omits some. Clonal size and the V and J genes are those of that table, whereas D and trimming came from the DNA. Among fewer than 200,000 clones, 85% to 90% were seen once, and the ten largest hold 7.5% to 9.5%. This receptor was obtained from a woman aged 55-70 years with acute or convalescent COVID-19. The sequenced sample consisted of peripheral blood. The chain links TRBV6-1 to TRBJ1-2, with 7 bases lining up with TRBD1. For the CDR3, the DNA is TGTGCCAGCAGTGAAGCGGTACAGGGGAACGGCTACACCTTC. It specifies CASSEAVQGNGYTF.